This T cell receptor beta chain came from a study of T cell responses to AZD1222 COVID-19 vaccine. General study findings and limits: Repertoire sampling was restricted to post-peak T cell response timepoints.

The CDR3 is made up of 16 amino acids. In germline, CDR1 is MNHNS, CDR2 SASEGT. V lost 1 base, J lost 0 bases, and 3 bases stayed unmatched. With regard to this clone: Its antigen is still unknown.

Repertoires were generated with immunoSEQ multiplex PCR, while TCRdb's copy carries only in-frame clones and drops some. The sample has roughly 96,000 clones; approximately 88% are singletons. This rearrangement joins TRBV6-1 to TRBJ1-5, with 7 bases matching TRBD1. This receptor was identified in an adult in good health. The specimen was peripheral blood, collected on day 0 of AZD1222 vaccination. The CDR3 DNA reads as TGTGCCAGCAGTGAAGGACAGGGATATAGCAATCAGCCCCAGCATTTT. Translated, it gives CASSEGQGYSNQPQHF.